Each of the 32 T cell receptor beta chains below was sequenced from the same sample in a study of blood T cells in healthy people across ages. With a J-beta primer mix and a sample-barcoded 5' primer, a second PCR ran 7 to 11 cycles. TCRdb independently ran MiXCR on the 5' RACE reads; one entry per CDR3 protein. The sample comprises 500,000 to 700,000 distinct CDR3 sequences, 25% to 35% of which are singletons, and 15% to 17% rests with the top ten. Source material: blood. All receptors derive from an elderly woman in good health.

This clonotype was counted many times. The chain joins TRBV6-5 to TRBJ2-5; the match to TRBD2 covers 12 bases. V gave up 0 bases and J gave up 5 bases; unmatched junction bases: 4. From germline, CDR1 is MNHEY and CDR2 SVGAGI. This CDR3 is 16 amino acids long. The CDR3 loop reads CASSYSPGTSGETQYF. DNA of the CDR3: TGTGCCAGCAGTTACTCGCCGGGGACTAGCGGGGAGACCCAGTACTTC.

Details on this clonotype: The junction differs from germline at one of its ends, possibly a read error. The chain employs TRBV4-1 and TRBJ1-1; D unresolved. CDR1 MGHRA and CDR2 YSYEKL come from the germline V gene. The CDR3 has 14 residues. CDR3 sequence (DNA): TGCGCCGGCAGCCTCTCGACGGCGAACACTGAAGCTTTCTTT. Its translation is CAGSLSTANTEAFF.

This clonotype showed up many times. The rearrangement links TRBV20-1 to TRBJ2-1, with D tentatively TRBD2 (6 bases). V lost 2 bases, J lost 0 bases, and 11 bases lay in between. This CDR3 has 15 amino acids. Germline V CDR1 and CDR2: DFQATT, SNEGSKA (reference sequence). This CDR3 is CSARPGVGSYNEQFF. In DNA form, the CDR3 reads TGCAGTGCTAGACCGGGGGTTGGCTCCTACAATGAGCAGTTCTTC.

The CDR3 DNA follows: TGCAGCGTTGTAAGCAGGGGCCCTCAAGAGACCCAGTACTTC. Residues: CSVVSRGPQETQYF. The gene calls are TRBV29-1 and TRBJ2-4; D might be TRBD1 (6 bases). The J call is in doubt because the DNA end fits TRBJ2-5 better. This CDR3 has 14 amino acids. Germline V gene data show CDR1 as SQVTM and CDR2 as ANQGSEA.

This clonotype appeared many times. The chain links TRBV11-2 to TRBJ2-5, with 9 bases identical to TRBD2. The V gene end was trimmed by 4 bases and the J gene end by 5 bases; junction bases not matched to a gene: 5. The germline V gene encodes CDR1 SGHAT and CDR2 FQNNGV. The CDR3 is made up of 14 amino acids. The CDR3 here is CASSSSGARETQYF. The CDR3 DNA reads as TGTGCCAGCAGCTCTAGCGGGGCCCGTGAGACCCAGTACTTC.

A note on this clonotype: The germline gene is not matched at one end of the junction; a read error may be the cause. This chain links TRBV7-9 with TRBJ2-3; no firm D call. Germline V gives CDR1 SEHNR, CDR2 FQNEAQ (reference sequence). CDR3 length equals 16 residues. The DNA of the CDR3 is TGTGCCGGCAGCTTAGCTGTTCAGGTCAAAACCTCTACGCAGTATTTT. As protein: CAGSLAVQVKTSTQYF.

The sample holds a few counts of this clonotype. This chain joins TRBV11-1 and TRBJ2-1; TRBD2 aligns across 11 bases. The CDR3 spans 15 residues. CDR1 is SGHAT, CDR2 FQDESV, per germline (reference sequence). V lost 4 bases, J lost 8 bases, and 7 bases stayed unmatched. Here the CDR3 reads CASSSLAGGRDEQFF. DNA for the CDR3: TGTGCCAGCAGCTCCCTAGCGGGGGGCAGGGATGAGCAGTTCTTC.

At least ten counts were recorded for this clonotype. This sequence joins TRBV6-1 and TRBJ2-3, with 9 bases lining up with TRBD1. The CDR3 runs to 12 residues. The junction had 9 bases not matched to a gene; V was cut back by 7 bases and J by 13 bases. Per germline, CDR1 MNHNS and CDR2 SASEGT. CDR3 sequence: CASIPGTGNKYF. The CDR3 DNA is TGTGCCAGCATACCCGGGACAGGGAATAAGTATTTT.

In its sample, this clonotype was seen a few times. The V and J genes are TRBV5-4 and TRBJ2-3; the D is unclear. This CDR3 is 15 amino acids long. CDR1 and CDR2 from the germline V gene are SGHNT and YYREEE (reference sequence). The ends were cut back, 0 bases at V and 4 bases at J, with 12 bases in the middle. DNA of the CDR3: TGTGCCAGCAGCTTGGAGACTGCAAGGGCAGATACGCAGTATTTT. Amino acids: CASSLETARADTQYF.

In its sample, this clonotype was seen many times. This sequence joins TRBV20-1 and TRBJ1-1; TRBD1 is a possible D gene (6 bases). CDR3 length: 14 residues. Trimming shortened V by 5 bases and J by 0 bases, and 13 bases separated the two germline ends. Germline lookup yields CDR1 DFQATT and CDR2 SNEGSKA (reference sequence). The CDR3 reads CSAPDSLMNTEAFF. The CDR3 region has the DNA TGCAGTGCTCCGGACAGCCTCATGAACACTGAAGCTTTCTTT.

This clonotype occurred many times. The chain couples TRBV4-2 to TRBJ2-3; 11 nucleotides agree with TRBD2. CDR3 size: 16 residues. The germline V gene has CDR1 LGHNA and CDR2 YNFKEQ. Trimming at V came to 3 bases and at J to 0 bases, leaving 2 bases not matched to a gene. The CDR3 protein is CASSHRLAGSTDTQYF. The CDR3 DNA reads TGTGCCAGCAGCCACCGACTAGCGGGGAGCACAGATACGCAGTATTTT.

For this clonotype: Since a much larger clone is just one base distant, this may be a read error. The V call is TRBV20-1, the J call TRBJ2-5; D might be TRBD2 (7 bases). V lost 3 bases and J 5 bases, leaving 19 bases between the germline ends. Germline CDR1 is DFQATT and CDR2 is SNEGSKA (reference sequence). There are 15 residues in the CDR3. In nucleotides, the CDR3 is TGCAGTGCTAGCCCTAACGGGGGGCGGGGGGAGACCCAGTACTTC. As protein: CSASPNGGRGETQYF.

About this clonotype itself: This may be a read error, as it is one base from a much larger clone. The chain recombines TRBV6-6 with TRBJ1-5; D perhaps matches TRBD1 (6 bases). This CDR3 comprises 15 residues. Per the germline V gene, CDR1 is MNHNY and CDR2 is SVGAGI (reference sequence). CDR3 region: CASSYSTGNNPPQHF. CDR3 DNA sequence: TGTGCCAGCAGTTACTCGACAGGTAACAATCCGCCCCAGCATTTT.

In the case of this clonotype: A clone one base away is much larger, so this may be a read error. The chain employs TRBV15 and TRBJ2-3; D gene ambiguous. CDR3 length: 13 amino acids. The germline V gene has CDR1 LNHNV and CDR2 YYDKDF (reference sequence). CDR3: CATSSENTDTQNF. The CDR3 DNA follows: TGTGCCACCAGCAGTGAAAATACCGATACGCAGAATTTT.

This chain links TRBV30 with TRBJ1-1; 7 bases are shared with TRBD1. The V and J ends lost 4 bases and 0 bases, in that order; junction bases with no gene match: 2. In germline, CDR1 is GTSNPN, CDR2 SVGIG (reference sequence). The CDR3 is made up of 13 amino acids. The CDR3 protein is CAWIGQVNTEAFF. DNA of the CDR3: TGTGCCTGGATAGGACAGGTGAACACTGAAGCTTTCTTT.

This clonotype occurred many times. The chain has TRBV7-8 and TRBJ2-7; 9 bases are shared with TRBD1. CDR3 length: 15 amino acids. In germline, CDR1 is SGHVS, CDR2 FQNEAQ. V shed 5 bases and J 5 bases; nucleotides not matched to a gene: 10. The CDR3 DNA follows: TGTGCCAGCAGCGCAGCGGGGACAGGGTCTCACGAGCAGTACTTC. As protein: CASSAAGTGSHEQYF.

There are a few counts of this clonotype. A much bigger clone sits one base away, suggesting this may be a read error. The V call is TRBV12-3 or TRBV12-4, the J call TRBJ2-3; D gene uncertain. Trimming removed 2 bases from V and 7 bases from J, with 10 bases in between. CDR3 length: 13 residues. This CDR3 reads CASSLPLRNTQYF. The CDR3 coding sequence is TGTGCCAGCAGTTTACCCTTGAGGAATACGCAGTATTTT.

Concerning this clonotype itself: Being one base from a much bigger clone, this may be a read error. The V gene is TRBV11-2, the J gene TRBJ2-7, with 7 positions matching TRBD1. The CDR3 spans 14 residues. Looked up from germline, CDR1 is SGHAT and CDR2 is FQNNGV. With 3 bases clipped from V and 7 bases from J, the junction kept 9 bases outside the gene matches. CDR3 coding DNA: TGTGCCAGCAGCTTGGACAGGACTTACAATGAGCAGTACTTC. It is translated as CASSLDRTYNEQYF.

Concerning this clonotype: One end of the junction does not line up with germline, which may come from a read error. V usage is TRBV5-1 and J usage is TRBJ2-2, with D perhaps matching TRBD1 or TRBD2 (5 bases each). Germline V lookup: CDR1 SGHRS, CDR2 YFSETQ. This CDR3 spans 14 amino acids. DNA for the CDR3: TGCGTCAGCAGCGTGGGACGGTCCACCGGGGAGCTGTTTTTT. It codes for CVSSVGRSTGELFF.

This clonotype showed up many times. The gene calls are TRBV29-1 and TRBJ2-7; D is uncertain. V lost 5 bases and J 3 bases, leaving 8 bases between the germline ends. The length of the CDR3 is 11 residues. Germline V gene sequence: CDR1 SQVTM, CDR2 ANQGSEA. DNA of the CDR3: TGCAGCGTTTTTAAGGGCTACGAGCAGTACTTC. Its protein is CSVFKGYEQYF.

As concerns this clonotype: With a much larger clone just one base away, this may be a read error. This chain joins TRBV7-3 and TRBJ2-7; 10 nucleotides agree with TRBD2. The CDR3 length is 15 residues. The V gene's germline CDR1 is SGHTA and CDR2 FQGTGA. The CDR3 coding sequence is TGTGTCAGCAGCTTGGGACCTAGCGGGGGTTACGAGCAGTACTTC. Encoded protein: CVSSLGPSGGYEQYF.

This clonotype was counted ten times or more. The gene calls are TRBV12-3 or TRBV12-4 and TRBJ2-5, with 13 bases aligning to TRBD2. The V segment lost 5 bases and the J segment 13 bases; nucleotides outside the gene matches: 10. The CDR3 spans 14 residues. CDR3 nucleotide sequence: TGTGCCAGCAGTCAGACTAGCGGGGGGCCACTTTGGTACTTC. As protein: CASSQTSGGPLWYF.

This sequence joins TRBV20-1 and TRBJ2-7, with D unclear. The CDR3 sequence is 13 residues long. The germline gives CDR1 DFQATT, CDR2 SNEGSKA (reference sequence). V was pared by 7 bases and J by 3 bases, with 16 bases between. CDR3 in DNA: TGCAGTGTCCTAGGTTGGGCAGGCTACGAGCAGTACTTC. Translated: CSVLGWAGYEQYF.

This clonotype was seen more than once but under ten times. Here the CDR3 DNA reads TGTGCCACCAGTTTTTCCAGGGCCGGGGAGCTGTTTTTT. It translates to CATSFSRAGELFF. This rearrangement joins TRBV15 to TRBJ2-2; TRBD1 might be the D (5 bases). The germline gives CDR1 LNHNV, CDR2 YYDKDF (reference sequence). There are 13 residues in the CDR3. Trimming removed 6 bases from V and 6 bases from J, with 11 bases in between.

The V gene is TRBV5-1, the J gene TRBJ2-1; 12 nucleotides line up with TRBD2. V lost 3 bases to trimming and J lost 7 bases; unmatched junction nucleotides: 5. The CDR3 spans 15 residues. From germline, CDR1 is SGHRS and CDR2 YFSETQ. CDR3 DNA: TGCGCCAGCAGCTACGCTAGCGGGAGGGGGAATGAGCAGTTCTTC. Protein sequence: CASSYASGRGNEQFF.

In its sample, this clonotype was seen a few times. The V gene is TRBV5-1, the J gene TRBJ2-7; D unclear. Germline V CDR1 and CDR2: SGHRS, YFSETQ. The CDR3 covers 13 residues. V lost 8 bases and J lost 7, with 19 bases in between. The CDR3: CASLNPGLNEQYF. DNA of the CDR3: TGCGCCAGTTTAAATCCAGGCCTCAATGAGCAGTACTTC.

The chain is built from TRBV7-3 and TRBJ2-7; D may be TRBD1 (6 bases). The last part of the DNA fits TRBJ2-5 better; the J call may be wrong. CDR3 length equals 13 residues. Germline lookup yields CDR1 SGHTA and CDR2 FQGTGA. The CDR3 DNA is TGTGCCAGCAGCTTAGACCAGGGGAAGACCCAGTACTTC. Its translation: CASSLDQGKTQYF.

This clonotype was counted ten times or more. The chain is built from TRBV29-1 and TRBJ2-7, with TRBD1 matching over 7 bases. The CDR3 spans 12 residues. Germline CDR1 and CDR2: SQVTM and ANQGSEA. The V gene end was trimmed by 6 bases and the J gene end by 4 bases; junction bases not matched to a gene: 6. The CDR3 is CSVALQGYEQYF. The CDR3 DNA reads as TGCAGCGTAGCGCTACAGGGGTACGAGCAGTACTTC.

The CDR3 bases are TGTGCCAGCAGCTTAGGACAGGGGGCCCAGGGCACCCTCCACTTT. It encodes CASSLGQGAQGTLHF. This chain links TRBV7-2 with TRBJ1-6; 10 positions match TRBD1. Germline loops: CDR1 SGHTA, CDR2 FQGNSA. V gave up 1 base and J gave up 14 bases; unmatched junction bases: 8. The length of the CDR3 is 15 residues.

V and J are TRBV20-1 and TRBJ1-4; no definite D call. Germline CDR1 reads DFQATT; CDR2 reads SNEGSKA (reference sequence). CDR3 length: 13 residues. Trimming shortened V by 0 bases and J by 8 bases, and 10 bases separated the two germline ends. This chain's CDR3 is CSARDPGPEKLFF. CDR3 DNA: TGCAGTGCTAGAGATCCCGGGCCCGAAAAACTGTTTTTT.

In its sample, this clonotype was seen many times. The chain links TRBV20-1 to TRBJ2-5; possibly TRBD2 for D (7 bases). Germline CDR1 DFQATT, CDR2 SNEGSKA (reference sequence). Trimming stripped 7 bases from V and 5 bases from J, with 17 bases between. CDR3 length equals 13 residues. The CDR3 is CSERRGGRETQYF. As DNA, the CDR3 is TGCAGTGAAAGAAGGGGGGGCCGGGAGACCCAGTACTTC.

The chain recombines TRBV7-2 with TRBJ2-1; 11 bases line up with TRBD2. V gave up 4 bases and J gave up 9 bases; unmatched junction bases: 11. This CDR3 comprises 16 residues. CDR1 and CDR2 from the germline V gene are SGHTA and FQGNSA. The CDR3 nucleotides are TGTGCCAGCAGCTCTCCCCGGGCTAGCGGGAGGCGTGAGCAGTTCTTC. Protein sequence: CASSSPRASGRREQFF.